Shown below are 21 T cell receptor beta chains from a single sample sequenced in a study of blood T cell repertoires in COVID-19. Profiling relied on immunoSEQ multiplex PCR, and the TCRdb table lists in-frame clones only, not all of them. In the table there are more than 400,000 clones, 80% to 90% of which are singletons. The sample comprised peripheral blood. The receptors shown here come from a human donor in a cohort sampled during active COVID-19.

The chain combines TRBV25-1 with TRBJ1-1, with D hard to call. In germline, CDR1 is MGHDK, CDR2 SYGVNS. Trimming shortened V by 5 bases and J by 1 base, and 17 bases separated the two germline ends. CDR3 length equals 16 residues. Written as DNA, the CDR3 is TGTGCCAGCAGTCCCGACTCAATTACACCGAACACTGAAGCTTTCTTT. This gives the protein CASSPDSITPNTEAFF. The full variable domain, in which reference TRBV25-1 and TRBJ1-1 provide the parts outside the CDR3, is EADIYQTPRYLVIGTGKKITLECSQTMGHDKMYWYQQDPGMELHLIHYSYGVNSTEKGDLSSESTVSRIRTEHFPLTLESARPSHTSQYLCASSPDSITPNTEAFFGQGTRLTVV.

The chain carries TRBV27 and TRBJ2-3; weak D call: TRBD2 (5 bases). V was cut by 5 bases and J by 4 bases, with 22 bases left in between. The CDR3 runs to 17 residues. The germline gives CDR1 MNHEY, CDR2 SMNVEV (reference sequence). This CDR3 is CASSPLGSPPESDTQYF. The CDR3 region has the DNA TGTGCCAGCAGTCCACTAGGCAGCCCCCCAGAATCAGATACGCAGTATTTT.

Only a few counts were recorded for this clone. In nucleotides, the CDR3 is TGTGCTAGTGCCAATGGGGGGACTGAAGCTTTCTTT. Protein: CASANGGTEAFF. The chain carries TRBV12-5 and TRBJ1-1; D perhaps matches TRBD1 (5 bases). CDR1 is LGHNT, CDR2 FRNRAP, per germline. Between the trimmed V and J ends, which lost 7 bases and 5 bases, there was a span of 11 bases. The CDR3 extends over 12 amino acids.

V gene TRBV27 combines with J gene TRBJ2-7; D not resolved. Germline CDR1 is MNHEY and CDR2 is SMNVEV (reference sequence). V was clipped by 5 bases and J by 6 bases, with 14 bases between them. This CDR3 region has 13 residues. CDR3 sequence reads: CASSPRLHSEQYF. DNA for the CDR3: TGTGCCAGCAGTCCCCGACTCCACTCCGAGCAGTACTTC.

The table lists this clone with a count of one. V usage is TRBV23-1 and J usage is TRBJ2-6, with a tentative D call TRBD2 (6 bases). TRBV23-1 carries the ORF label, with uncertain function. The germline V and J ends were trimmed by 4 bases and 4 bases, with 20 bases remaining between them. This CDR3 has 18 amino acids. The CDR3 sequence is CASSPRIADMCGANVLTF. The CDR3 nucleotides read TGCGCCAGCAGTCCCCGGATAGCGGACATGTGCGGGGCCAACGTCCTGACTTTC.

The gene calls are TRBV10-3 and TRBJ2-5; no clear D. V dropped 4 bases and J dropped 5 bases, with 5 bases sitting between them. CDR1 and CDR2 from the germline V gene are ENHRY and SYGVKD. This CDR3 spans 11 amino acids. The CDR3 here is CAISVEETQYF. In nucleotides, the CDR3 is TGTGCCATCAGTGTCGAGGAGACCCAGTACTTC.

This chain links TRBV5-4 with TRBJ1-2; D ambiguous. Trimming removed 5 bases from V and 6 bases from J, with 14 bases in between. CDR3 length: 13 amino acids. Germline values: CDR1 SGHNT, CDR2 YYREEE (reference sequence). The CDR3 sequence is CASRPVAGDGYTF. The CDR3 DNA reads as TGTGCCAGCAGGCCCGTCGCAGGTGATGGCTACACCTTC. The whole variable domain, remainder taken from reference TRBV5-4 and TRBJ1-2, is ETGVTQSPTHLIKTRGQQVTLRCSSQSGHNTVSWYQQALGQGPQFIFQYYREEENGRGNFPPRFSGLQFPNYSSELNVNALELDDSALYLCASRPVAGDGYTFGSGTRLTVV.

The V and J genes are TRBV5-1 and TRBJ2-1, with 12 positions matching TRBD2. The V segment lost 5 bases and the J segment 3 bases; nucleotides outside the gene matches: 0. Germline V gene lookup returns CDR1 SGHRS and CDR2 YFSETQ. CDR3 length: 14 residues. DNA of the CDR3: TGCGCCAGCAGGACTAGCGGGAGCTACAATGAGCAGTTCTTC. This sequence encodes CASRTSGSYNEQFF.

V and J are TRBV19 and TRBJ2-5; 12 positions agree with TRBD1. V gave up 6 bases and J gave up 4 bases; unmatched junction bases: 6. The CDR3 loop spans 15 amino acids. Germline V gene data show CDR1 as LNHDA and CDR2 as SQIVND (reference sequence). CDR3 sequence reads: CASSQGTGGRETQYF. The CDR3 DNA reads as TGTGCCAGTAGCCAGGGGACAGGGGGCCGAGAGACCCAGTACTTC.

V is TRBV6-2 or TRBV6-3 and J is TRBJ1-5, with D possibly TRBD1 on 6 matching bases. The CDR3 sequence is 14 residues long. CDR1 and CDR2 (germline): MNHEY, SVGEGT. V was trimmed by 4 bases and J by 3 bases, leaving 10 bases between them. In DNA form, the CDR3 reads TGTGCCAGCAGTTTTGGACAGTTCAATCAGCCCCAGCATTTT. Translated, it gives CASSFGQFNQPQHF.

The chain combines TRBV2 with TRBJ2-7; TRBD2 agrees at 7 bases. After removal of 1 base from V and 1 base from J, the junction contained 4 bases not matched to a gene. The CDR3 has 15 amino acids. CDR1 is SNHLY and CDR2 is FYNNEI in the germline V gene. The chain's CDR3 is CASSEGREWSYEQYF. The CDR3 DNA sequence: TGTGCCAGCAGTGAAGGGCGGGAGTGGTCCTACGAGCAGTACTTC.

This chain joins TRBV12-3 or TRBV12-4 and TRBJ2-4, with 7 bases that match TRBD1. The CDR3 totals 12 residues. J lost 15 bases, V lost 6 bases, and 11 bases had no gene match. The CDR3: CASRDRDQPGYF. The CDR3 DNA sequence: TGTGCCAGCAGAGACAGGGACCAGCCGGGGTACTTC.

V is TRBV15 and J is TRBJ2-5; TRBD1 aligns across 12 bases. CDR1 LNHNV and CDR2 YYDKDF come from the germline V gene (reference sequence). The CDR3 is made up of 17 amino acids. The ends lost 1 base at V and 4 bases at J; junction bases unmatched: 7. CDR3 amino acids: CATSRGGTGGISETQYF. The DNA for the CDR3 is TGTGCCACCAGCAGAGGCGGGACAGGGGGCATCTCAGAGACCCAGTACTTC.

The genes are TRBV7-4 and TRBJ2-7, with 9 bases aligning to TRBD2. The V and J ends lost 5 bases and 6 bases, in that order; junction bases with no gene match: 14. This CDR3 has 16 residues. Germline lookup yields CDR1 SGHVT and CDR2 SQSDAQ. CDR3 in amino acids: CASSPRDSGSSAEQYF. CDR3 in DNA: TGTGCCAGCAGCCCTCGGGATAGCGGGAGTTCCGCCGAGCAGTACTTC.

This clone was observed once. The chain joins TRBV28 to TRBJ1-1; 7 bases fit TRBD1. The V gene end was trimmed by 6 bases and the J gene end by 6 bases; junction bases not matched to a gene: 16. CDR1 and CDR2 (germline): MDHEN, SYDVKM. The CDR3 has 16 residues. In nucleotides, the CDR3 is TGTGCCAGCAGACTCGACAGGGACCCTGGGTTGGCTGAAGCTTTCTTT. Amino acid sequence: CASRLDRDPGLAEAFF.

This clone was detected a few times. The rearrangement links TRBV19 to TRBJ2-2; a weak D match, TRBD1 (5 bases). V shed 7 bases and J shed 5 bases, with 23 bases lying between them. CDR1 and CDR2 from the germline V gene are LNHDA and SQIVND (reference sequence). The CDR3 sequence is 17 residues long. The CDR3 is CASITQGTFRSTGELFF. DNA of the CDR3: TGTGCCAGTATTACCCAGGGAACTTTCCGCTCAACCGGGGAGCTGTTTTTT. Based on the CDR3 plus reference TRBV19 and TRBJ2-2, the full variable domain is DGGITQSPKYLFRKEGQNVTLSCEQNLNHDAMYWYRQDPGQGLRLIYYSQIVNDFQKGDIAEGYSVSREKKESFPLTVTSAQKNPTAFYLCASITQGTFRSTGELFFGEGSRLTVL.

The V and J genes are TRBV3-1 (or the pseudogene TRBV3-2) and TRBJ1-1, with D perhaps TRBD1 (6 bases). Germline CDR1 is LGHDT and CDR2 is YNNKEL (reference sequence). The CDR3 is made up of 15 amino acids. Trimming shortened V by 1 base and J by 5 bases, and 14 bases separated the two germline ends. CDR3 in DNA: TGTGCCAGCAGCCAAGTGTGGGGGCTTCGAACTGAAGCTTTCTTT. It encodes CASSQVWGLRTEAFF.

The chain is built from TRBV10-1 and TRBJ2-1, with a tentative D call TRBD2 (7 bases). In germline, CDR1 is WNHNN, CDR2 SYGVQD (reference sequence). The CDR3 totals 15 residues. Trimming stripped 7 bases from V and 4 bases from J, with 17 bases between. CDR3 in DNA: TGCGCCAGCACCCCTGGGGGGGCCCCTTACAATGAGCAGTTCTTC. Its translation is CASTPGGAPYNEQFF.

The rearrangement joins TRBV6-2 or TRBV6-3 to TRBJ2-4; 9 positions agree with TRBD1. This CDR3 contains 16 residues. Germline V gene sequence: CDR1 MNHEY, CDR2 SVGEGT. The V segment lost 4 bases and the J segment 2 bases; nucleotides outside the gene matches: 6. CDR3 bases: TGTGCCAGCAGTTCCTCCGGGACAGGGACCAAAAACATTCAGTACTTC. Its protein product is CASSSSGTGTKNIQYF.

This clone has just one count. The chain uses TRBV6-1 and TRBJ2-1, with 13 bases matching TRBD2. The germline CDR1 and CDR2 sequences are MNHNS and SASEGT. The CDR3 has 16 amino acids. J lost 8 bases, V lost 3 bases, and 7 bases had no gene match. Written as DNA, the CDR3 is TGTGCCAGCAGTGACACTAGCGGGAGGGTTTGGTATGAGCAGTTCTTC. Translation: CASSDTSGRVWYEQFF.

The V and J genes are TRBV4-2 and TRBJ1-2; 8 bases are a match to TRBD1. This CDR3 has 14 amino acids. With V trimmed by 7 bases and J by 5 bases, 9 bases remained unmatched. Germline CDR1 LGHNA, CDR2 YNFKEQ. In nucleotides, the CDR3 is TGTGCCAGCACCGGACAGGGAGGGCGGTATGGCTACACCTTC. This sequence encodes CASTGQGGRYGYTF.